Detailed here is one T cell receptor (beta chain). Antigen specificity is unknown. Then a second PCR, running roughly 7 to 11 cycles, was carried out with a sample-barcoded 5' primer and a J-beta primer mix. TCRdb ran MiXCR on the 5' RACE reads and lists one entry per CDR3 protein. The table shows 700,000 or so distinct CDR3 sequences, with around a fifth occurring only once. The donors, healthy Caucasians from Russia, were aged about 6 to 100. These data belong to a study of blood T cells in healthy people across ages. Findings and caveats of the study: Long-lived and aged donors differed, with more naive CD4+ cells and higher diversity in the long-lived.

This CDR3 region has 14 residues. V lost 10 bases and J lost 4, with 19 bases in between. CDR1 is LGHDT and CDR2 is YNNKEL in the germline V gene (reference sequence). The sequencing sample was made of blood. The rearrangement uses TRBV3-1 and TRBJ1-2; D is possibly TRBD1 (5 bases). This TCR derives from a man between 65 and 80 years old in good health. CDR3 protein: CATGYKGMGYGYTF. CDR3 DNA: TGTGCCACTGGATATAAGGGGATGGGCTATGGCTACACCTTC.